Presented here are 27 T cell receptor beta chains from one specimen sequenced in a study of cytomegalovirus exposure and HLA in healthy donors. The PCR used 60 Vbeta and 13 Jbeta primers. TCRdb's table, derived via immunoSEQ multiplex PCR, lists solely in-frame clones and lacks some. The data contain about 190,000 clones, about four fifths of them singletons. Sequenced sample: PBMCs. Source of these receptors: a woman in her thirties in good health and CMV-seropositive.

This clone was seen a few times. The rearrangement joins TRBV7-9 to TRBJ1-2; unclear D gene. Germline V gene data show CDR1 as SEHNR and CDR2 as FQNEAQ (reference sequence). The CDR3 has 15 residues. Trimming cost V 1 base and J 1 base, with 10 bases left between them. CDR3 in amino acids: CASSLDPIYNYGYTF. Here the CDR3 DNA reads TGTGCCAGCAGCTTAGATCCCATCTATAACTATGGCTACACCTTC.

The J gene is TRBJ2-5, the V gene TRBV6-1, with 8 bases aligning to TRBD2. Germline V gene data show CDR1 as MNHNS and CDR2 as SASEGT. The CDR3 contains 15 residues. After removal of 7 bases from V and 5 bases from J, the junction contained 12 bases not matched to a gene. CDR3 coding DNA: TGTGCCAGCAATCCAGCGGGGGTGCCCGCGGAGACCCAGTACTTC. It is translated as CASNPAGVPAETQYF.

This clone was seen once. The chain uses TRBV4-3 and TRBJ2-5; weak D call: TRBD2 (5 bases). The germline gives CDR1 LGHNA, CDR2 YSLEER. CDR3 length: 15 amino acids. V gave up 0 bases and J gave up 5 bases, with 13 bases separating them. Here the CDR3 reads CASSQDRTLGETQYF. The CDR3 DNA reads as TGCGCCAGCAGCCAAGACAGGACTCTGGGGGAGACCCAGTACTTC.

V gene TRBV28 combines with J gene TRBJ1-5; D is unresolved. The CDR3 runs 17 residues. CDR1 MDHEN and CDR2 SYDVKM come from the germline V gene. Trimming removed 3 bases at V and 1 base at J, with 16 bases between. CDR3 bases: TGTGCCAGCAGTTTGACGGGGAGAAGATCGAGCAATCAGCCCCAGCATTTT. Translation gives CASSLTGRRSSNQPQHF.

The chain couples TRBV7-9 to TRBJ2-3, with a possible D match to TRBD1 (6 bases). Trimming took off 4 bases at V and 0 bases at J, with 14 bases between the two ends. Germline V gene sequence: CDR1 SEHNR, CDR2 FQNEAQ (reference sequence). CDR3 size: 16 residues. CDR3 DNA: TGTGCCAGCAGCTCAAACAGGGTATTGAGCACAGATACGCAGTATTTT. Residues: CASSSNRVLSTDTQYF.

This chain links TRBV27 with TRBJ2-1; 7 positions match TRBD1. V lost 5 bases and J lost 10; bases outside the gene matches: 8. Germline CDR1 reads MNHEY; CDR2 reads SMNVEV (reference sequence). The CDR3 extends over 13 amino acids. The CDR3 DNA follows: TGTGCCAGCAGTCTTAGACAGGGCCGGGAGCAGTTCTTC. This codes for CASSLRQGREQFF.

This CDR3 is CASADFIAYGYTF. CDR3 bases: TGTGCCAGCGCGGACTTCATCGCCTATGGCTACACCTTC. The chain employs TRBV6-1 and TRBJ1-2; D ambiguous. With 8 bases removed from V and 4 bases from J, the gap between germline ends came to 14 bases. The CDR3 sequence is 13 residues long. Germline V gives CDR1 MNHNS, CDR2 SASEGT.

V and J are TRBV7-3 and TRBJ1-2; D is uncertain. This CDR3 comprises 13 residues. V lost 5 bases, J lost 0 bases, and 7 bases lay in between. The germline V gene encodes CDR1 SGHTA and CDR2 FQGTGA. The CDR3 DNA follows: TGTGCCAGCAGCCCGGGAGCTAACTATGGCTACACCTTC. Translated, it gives CASSPGANYGYTF.

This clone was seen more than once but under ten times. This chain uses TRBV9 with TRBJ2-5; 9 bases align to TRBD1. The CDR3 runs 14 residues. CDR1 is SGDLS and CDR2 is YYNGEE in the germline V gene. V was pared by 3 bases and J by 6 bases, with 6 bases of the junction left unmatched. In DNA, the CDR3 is TGTGCCAGCAGCGGGGGACAGGGAATACAGACCCAGTACTTC. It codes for CASSGGQGIQTQYF. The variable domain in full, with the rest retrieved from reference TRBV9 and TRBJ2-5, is DSGVTQTPKHLITATGQRVTLRCSPRSGDLSVYWYQQSLDQGLQFLIQYYNGEERAKGNILERFSAQQFPDLHSELNLSSLELGDSALYFCASSGGQGIQTQYFGPGTRLLVL.

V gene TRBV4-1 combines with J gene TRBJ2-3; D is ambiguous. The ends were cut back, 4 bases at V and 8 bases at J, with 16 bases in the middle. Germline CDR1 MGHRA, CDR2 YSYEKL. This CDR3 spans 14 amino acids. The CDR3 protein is CASSPPGDPGTQYF. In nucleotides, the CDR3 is TGCGCCAGCAGCCCCCCTGGCGATCCGGGTACGCAGTATTTT.

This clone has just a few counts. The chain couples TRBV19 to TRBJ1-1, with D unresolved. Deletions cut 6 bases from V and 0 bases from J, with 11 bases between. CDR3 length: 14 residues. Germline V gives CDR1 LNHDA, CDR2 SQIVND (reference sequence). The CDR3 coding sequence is TGTGCCAGTAGCGCTCGCAGTTTGAACACTGAAGCTTTCTTT. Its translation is CASSARSLNTEAFF.

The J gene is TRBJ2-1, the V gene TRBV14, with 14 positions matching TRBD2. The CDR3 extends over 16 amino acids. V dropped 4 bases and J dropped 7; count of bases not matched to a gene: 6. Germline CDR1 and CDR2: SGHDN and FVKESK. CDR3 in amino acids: CASSLRLAGGGNEQFF. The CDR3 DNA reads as TGTGCCAGCAGCCTACGACTAGCGGGAGGGGGGAATGAGCAGTTCTTC.

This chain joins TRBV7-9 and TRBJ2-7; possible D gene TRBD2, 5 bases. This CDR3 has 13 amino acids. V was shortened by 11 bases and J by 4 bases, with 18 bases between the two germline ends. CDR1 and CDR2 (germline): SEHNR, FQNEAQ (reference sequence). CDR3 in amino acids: CAVEDSLNYEQYF. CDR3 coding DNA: TGTGCCGTCGAGGACTCATTGAATTACGAGCAGTACTTC.

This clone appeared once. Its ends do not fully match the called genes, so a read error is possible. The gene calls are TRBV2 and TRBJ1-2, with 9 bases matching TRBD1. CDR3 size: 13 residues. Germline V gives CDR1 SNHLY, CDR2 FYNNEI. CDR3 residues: CASNEQGADGYTF. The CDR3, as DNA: TGTGCCAGCAATGAACAGGGGGCTGATGGCTACACCTTC.

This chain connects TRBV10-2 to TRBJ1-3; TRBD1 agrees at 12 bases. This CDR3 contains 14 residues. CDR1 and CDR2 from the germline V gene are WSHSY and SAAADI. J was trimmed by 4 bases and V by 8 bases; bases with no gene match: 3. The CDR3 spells CASGTGGDGNTIYF. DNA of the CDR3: TGCGCCAGCGGGACAGGGGGCGACGGAAACACCATATATTTT.

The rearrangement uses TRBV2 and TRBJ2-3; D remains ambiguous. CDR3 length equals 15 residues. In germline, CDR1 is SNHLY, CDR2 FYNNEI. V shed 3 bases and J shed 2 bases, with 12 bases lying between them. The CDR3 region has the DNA TGTGCCAGCAGTGATCGGCGGCTTCCCACAGATACGCAGTATTTT. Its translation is CASSDRRLPTDTQYF.

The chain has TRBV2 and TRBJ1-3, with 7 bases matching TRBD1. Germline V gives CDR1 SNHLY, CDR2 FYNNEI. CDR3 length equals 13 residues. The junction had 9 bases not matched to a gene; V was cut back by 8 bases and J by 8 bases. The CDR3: CASSEGALYTIYF. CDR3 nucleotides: TGTGCCAGCTCCGAGGGGGCCCTATACACCATATATTTT.

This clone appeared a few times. The CDR3 nucleotides are TGTGCCAGCACCACGACAGGGGGAGGGAATCAGCCCCAGCATTTT. Amino acid sequence: CASTTTGGGNQPQHF. This chain joins TRBV28 and TRBJ1-5; TRBD1 agrees at 9 bases. Germline V gives CDR1 MDHEN, CDR2 SYDVKM. After removal of 7 bases from V and 4 bases from J, the junction contained 8 bases not matched to a gene. The CDR3 runs 15 residues.

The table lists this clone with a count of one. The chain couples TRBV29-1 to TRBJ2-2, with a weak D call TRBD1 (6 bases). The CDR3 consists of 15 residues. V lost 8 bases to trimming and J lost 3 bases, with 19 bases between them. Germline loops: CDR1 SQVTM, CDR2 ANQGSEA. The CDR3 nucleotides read TGCAGCATCCTCCAGGGGAGTGGGCACACCGGGGAGCTGTTTTTT. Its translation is CSILQGSGHTGELFF.

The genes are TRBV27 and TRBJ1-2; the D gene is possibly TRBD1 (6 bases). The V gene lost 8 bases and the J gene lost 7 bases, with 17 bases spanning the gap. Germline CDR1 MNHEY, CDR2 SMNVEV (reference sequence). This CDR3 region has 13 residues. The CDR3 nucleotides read TGTGCCAGCGGGACAAATCCCGTAGCTGGCTACACCTTC. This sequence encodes CASGTNPVAGYTF.

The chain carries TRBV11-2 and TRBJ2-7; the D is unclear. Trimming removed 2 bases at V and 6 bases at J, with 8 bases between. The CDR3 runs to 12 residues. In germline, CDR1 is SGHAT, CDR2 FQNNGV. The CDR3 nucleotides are TGTGCCAGCAGCTTAAAGCAAAGCGAGCAGTACTTC. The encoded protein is CASSLKQSEQYF. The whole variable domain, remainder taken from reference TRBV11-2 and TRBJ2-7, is EAGVAQSPRYKIIEKRQSVAFWCNPISGHATLYWYQQILGQGPKLLIQFQNNGVVDDSQLPKDRFSAERLKGVDSTLKIQPAKLEDSAVYLCASSLKQSEQYFGPGTRLTVT.

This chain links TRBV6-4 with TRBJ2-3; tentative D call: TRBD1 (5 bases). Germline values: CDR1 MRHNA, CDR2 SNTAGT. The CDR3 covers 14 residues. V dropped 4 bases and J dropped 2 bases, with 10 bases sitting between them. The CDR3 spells CASSVTDTTDTQYF. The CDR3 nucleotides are TGTGCCAGCAGTGTGACAGACACCACAGATACGCAGTATTTT.

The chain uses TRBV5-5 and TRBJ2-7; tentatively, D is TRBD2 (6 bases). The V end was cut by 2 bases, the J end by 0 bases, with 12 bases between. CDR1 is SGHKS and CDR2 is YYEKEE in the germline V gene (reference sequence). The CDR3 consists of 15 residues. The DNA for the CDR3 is TGTGCCAGCAGCTTTGGACCCGGGAGCTCCTACGAGCAGTACTTC. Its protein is CASSFGPGSSYEQYF.

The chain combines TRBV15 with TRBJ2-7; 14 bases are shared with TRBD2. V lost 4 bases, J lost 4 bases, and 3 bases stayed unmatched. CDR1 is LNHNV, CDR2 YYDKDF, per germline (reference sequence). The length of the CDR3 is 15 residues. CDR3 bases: TGTGCCACCAGCACCGGGACTAGCGGGAGTTACGAGCAGTACTTC. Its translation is CATSTGTSGSYEQYF.

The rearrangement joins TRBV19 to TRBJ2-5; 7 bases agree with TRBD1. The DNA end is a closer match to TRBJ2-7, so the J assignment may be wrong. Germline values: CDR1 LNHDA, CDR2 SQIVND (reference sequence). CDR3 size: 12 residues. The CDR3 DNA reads TGTGCCAGCTTGGGACAGAACTACGAGCAGTACTTC. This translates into CASLGQNYEQYF.

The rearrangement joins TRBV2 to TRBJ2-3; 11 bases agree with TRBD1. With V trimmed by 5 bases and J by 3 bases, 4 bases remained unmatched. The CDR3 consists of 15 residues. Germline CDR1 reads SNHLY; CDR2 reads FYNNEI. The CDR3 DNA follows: TGTGCCAGCAGTTACCGGGACAGGGGGACAGATACGCAGTATTTT. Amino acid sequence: CASSYRDRGTDTQYF.

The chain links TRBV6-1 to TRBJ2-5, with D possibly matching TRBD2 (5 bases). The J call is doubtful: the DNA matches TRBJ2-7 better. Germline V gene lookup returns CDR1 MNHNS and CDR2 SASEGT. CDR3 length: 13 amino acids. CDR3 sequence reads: CASNRDITYEQYF. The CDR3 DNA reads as TGTGCCAGCAACCGGGATATTACCTACGAGCAGTACTTC.